This T cell receptor (beta chain) was identified in a study of shared clonotypes between healthy human individuals. The data were produced by immunoSEQ multiplex PCR, yet TCRdb's version contains in-frame clones alone and is incomplete. The data show 500,000 to 700,000 clones, 90% to 95% seen once. Cells designated naive CD8 were CD45RO-negative and were positively selected for CCR7, with terminally differentiated effector memory CD45RA+ cells excluded. The study drew its donors from healthy HIV-negative adults without recent acute infections or vaccinations. The CDR3 contains 12 residues. Germline CDR1 LGHNA, CDR2 YNFKEQ. Trimming left V 4 bases short and J 10 bases short, with 10 bases between.

The source is a young woman in good health. Material: naive CD8+ T cells sorted from blood. V is TRBV4-2 and J is TRBJ1-4; D gene ambiguous. The CDR3 DNA follows: TGTGCCAGCAGCCTCAAAGCGGGAAAACTGTTTTTT. Translation: CASSLKAGKLFF.